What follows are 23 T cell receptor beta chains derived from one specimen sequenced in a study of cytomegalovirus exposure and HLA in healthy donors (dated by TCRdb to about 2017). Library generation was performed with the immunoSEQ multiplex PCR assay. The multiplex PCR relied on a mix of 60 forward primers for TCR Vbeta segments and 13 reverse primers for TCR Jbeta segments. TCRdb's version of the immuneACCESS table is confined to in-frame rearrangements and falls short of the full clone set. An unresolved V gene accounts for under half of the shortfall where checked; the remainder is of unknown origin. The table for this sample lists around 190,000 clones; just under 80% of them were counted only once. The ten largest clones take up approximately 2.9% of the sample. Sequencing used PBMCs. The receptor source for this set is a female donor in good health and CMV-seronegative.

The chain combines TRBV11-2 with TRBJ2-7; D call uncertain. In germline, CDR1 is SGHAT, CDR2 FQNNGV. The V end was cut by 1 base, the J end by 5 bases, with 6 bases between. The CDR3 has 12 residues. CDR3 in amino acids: CASSLGQNEQYF. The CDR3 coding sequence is TGTGCCAGCAGCTTAGGGCAGAACGAGCAGTACTTC.

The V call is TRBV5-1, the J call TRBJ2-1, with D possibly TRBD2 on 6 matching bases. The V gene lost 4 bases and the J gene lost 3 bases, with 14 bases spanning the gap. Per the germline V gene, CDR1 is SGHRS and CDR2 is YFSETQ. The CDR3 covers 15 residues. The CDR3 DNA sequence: TGCGCCAGCAGCGCCGGGACTCAACACTACAATGAGCAGTTCTTC. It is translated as CASSAGTQHYNEQFF.

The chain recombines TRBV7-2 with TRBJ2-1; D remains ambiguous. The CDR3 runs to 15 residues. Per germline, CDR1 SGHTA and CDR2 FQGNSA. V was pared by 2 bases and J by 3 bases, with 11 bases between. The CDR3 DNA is TGTGCCAGCAGCTTAATGGCGGTTAACTACAATGAGCAGTTCTTC. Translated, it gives CASSLMAVNYNEQFF.

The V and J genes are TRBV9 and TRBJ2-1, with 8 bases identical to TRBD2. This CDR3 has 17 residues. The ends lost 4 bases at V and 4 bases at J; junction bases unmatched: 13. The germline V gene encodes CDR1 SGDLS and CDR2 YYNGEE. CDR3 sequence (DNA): TGTGCCAGCAGCCCGGGGGCGGGAGGTAGTGGGTACAATGAGCAGTTCTTC. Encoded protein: CASSPGAGGSGYNEQFF.

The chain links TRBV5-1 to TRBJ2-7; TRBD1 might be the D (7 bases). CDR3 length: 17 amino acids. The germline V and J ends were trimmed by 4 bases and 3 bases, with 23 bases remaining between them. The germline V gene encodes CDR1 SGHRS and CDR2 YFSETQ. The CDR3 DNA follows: TGCGCCAGCAGCGGAGGGGGATCAGGGGGGCGGATCTACGAGCAGTACTTC. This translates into CASSGGGSGGRIYEQYF.

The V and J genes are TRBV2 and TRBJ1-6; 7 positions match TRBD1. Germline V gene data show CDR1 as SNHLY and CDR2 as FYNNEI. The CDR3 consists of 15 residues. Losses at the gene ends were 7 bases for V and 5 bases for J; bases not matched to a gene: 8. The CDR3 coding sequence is TGTGCCAGCAATCCTACCGGGACAGATAATTCACCCCTCCACTTT. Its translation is CASNPTGTDNSPLHF. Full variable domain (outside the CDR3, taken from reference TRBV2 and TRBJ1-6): EPEVTQTPSHQVTQMGQEVILRCVPISNHLYFYWYRQILGQKVEFLVSFYNNEISEKSEIFDDQFSVERPDGSNFTLKIRSTKLEDSAMYFCASNPTGTDNSPLHFGNGTRLTVT.

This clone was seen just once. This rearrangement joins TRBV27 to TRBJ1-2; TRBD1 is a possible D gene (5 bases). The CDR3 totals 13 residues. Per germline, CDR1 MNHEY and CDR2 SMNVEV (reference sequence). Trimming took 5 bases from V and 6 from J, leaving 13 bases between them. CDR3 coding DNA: TGTGCCAGCAGTCCCGCCGGGGGGGATGGCTACACCTTC. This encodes CASSPAGGDGYTF.

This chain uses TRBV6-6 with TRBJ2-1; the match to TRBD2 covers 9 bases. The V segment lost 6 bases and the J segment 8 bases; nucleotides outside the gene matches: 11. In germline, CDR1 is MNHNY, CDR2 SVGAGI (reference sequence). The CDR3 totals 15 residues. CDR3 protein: CASRNSGSILDEQFF. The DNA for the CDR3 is TGTGCCAGCAGGAATAGCGGGAGCATTTTGGATGAGCAGTTCTTC.

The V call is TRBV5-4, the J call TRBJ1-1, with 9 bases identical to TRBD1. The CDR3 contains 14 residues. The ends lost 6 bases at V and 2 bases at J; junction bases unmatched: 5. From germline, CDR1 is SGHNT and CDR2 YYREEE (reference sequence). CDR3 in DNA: TGTGCCAGCAACAGACAGGGGGGTAACACTGAAGCTTTCTTT. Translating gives CASNRQGGNTEAFF.

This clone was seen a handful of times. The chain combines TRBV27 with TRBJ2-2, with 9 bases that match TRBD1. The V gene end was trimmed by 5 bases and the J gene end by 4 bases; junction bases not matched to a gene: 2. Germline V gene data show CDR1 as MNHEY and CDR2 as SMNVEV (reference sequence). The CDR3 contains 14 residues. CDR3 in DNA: TGTGCCAGCAGTAGGGACAGGGTCACCGGGGAGCTGTTTTTT. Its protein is CASSRDRVTGELFF.

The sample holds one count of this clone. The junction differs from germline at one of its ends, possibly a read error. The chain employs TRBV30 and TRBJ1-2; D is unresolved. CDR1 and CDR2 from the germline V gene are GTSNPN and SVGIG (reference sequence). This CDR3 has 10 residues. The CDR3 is CAWSDPVVAF. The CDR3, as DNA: TGTGCCTGGAGCGATCCGGTCGTTGCCTTC. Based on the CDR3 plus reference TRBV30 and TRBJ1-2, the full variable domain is SQTIHQWPATLVQPVGSPLSLECTVEGTSNPNLYWYRQAAGRGLQLLFYSVGIGQISSEVPQNLSASRPQDRQFILSSKKLLLSDSGFYLCAWSDPVVAFGSGTRLTVV.

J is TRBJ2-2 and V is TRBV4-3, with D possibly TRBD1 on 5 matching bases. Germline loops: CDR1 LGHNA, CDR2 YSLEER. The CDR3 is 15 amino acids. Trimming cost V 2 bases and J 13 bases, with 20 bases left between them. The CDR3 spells CASSQSVRQGRRLFF. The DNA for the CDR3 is TGCGCCAGCAGCCAATCCGTAAGGCAGGGCCGACGGCTGTTTTTT.

CDR3 amino acids: CASSLRDSPFAFF. The DNA for the CDR3 is TGTGCCAGCAGCCTCCGGGACAGCCCTTTCGCTTTCTTT. The chain uses TRBV5-6 and TRBJ1-1; 7 bases agree with TRBD1. CDR3 size: 13 residues. Germline V gene lookup returns CDR1 SGHDT and CDR2 YYEEEE. Trimming cost V 4 bases and J 11 bases; bases outside gene matches: 11.

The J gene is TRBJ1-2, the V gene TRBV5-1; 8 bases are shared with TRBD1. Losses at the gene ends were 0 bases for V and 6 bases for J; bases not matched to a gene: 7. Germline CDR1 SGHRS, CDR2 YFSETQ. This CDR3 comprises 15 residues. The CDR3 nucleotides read TGCGCCAGCAGCTTGGACCAGGGGGCGAAGAATGGCTACACCTTC. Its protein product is CASSLDQGAKNGYTF.

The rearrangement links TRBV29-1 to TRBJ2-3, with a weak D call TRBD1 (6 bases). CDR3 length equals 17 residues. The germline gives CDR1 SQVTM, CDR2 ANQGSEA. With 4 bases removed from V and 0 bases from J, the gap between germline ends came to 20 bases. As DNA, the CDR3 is TGCAGCGTTGCCGGGCAAGGGGGAATCCCTAGCACAGATACGCAGTATTTT. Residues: CSVAGQGGIPSTDTQYF.

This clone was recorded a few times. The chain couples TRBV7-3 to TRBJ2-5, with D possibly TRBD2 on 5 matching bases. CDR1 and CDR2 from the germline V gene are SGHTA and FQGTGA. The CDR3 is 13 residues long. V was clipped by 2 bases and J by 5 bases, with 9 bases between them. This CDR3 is CASSLSLGETQYF. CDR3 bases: TGTGCCAGCAGCTTATCACTAGGGGAGACCCAGTACTTC. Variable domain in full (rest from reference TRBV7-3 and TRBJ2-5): GAGVSQTPSNKVTEKGKYVELRCDPISGHTALYWYRQSLGQGPEFLIYFQGTGAADDSGLPNDRFFAVRPEGSVSTLKIQRTERGDSAVYLCASSLSLGETQYFGPGTRLLVL.

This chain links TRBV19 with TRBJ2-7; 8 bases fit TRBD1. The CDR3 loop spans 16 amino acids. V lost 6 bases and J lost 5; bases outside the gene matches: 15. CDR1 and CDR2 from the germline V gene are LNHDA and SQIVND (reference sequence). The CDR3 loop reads CASSPFTGQESDEQYF. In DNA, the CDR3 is TGTGCCAGTAGCCCTTTCACGGGACAGGAGAGTGACGAGCAGTACTTC.

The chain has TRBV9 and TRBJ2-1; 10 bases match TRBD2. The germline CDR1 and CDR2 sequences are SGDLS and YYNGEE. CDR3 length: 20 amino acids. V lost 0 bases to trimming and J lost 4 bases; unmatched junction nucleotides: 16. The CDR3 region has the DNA TGTGCCAGCAGCGTAGCAGTACGGCTAGCGGGAGCGAACCCTTACAATGAGCAGTTCTTC. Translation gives CASSVAVRLAGANPYNEQFF. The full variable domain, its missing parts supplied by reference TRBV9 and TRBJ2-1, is DSGVTQTPKHLITATGQRVTLRCSPRSGDLSVYWYQQSLDQGLQFLIQYYNGEERAKGNILERFSAQQFPDLHSELNLSSLELGDSALYFCASSVAVRLAGANPYNEQFFGPGTRLTVL.

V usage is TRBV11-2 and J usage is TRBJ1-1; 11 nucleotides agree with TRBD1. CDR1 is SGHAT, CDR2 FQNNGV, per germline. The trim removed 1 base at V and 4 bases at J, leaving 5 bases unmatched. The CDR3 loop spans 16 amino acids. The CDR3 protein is CASSLGTGGLGTEAFF. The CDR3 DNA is TGTGCCAGCAGCTTAGGGACAGGGGGCCTGGGCACTGAAGCTTTCTTT.

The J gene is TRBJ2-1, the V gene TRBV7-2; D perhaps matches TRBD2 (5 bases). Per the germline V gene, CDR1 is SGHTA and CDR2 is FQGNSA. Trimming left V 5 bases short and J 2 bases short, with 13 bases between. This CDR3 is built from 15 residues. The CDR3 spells CASSHTRSPYNEQFF. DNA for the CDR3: TGTGCCAGCAGCCATACTAGGTCCCCCTACAATGAGCAGTTCTTC.

CDR3 coding DNA: TGTGCCAGCAGCGTGCGCGGGGGTTACACAGATACGCAGTATTTT. Residues: CASSVRGGYTDTQYF. This chain connects TRBV9 to TRBJ2-3; 7 positions agree with TRBD2. The trim removed 2 bases at V and 2 bases at J, leaving 5 bases unmatched. This CDR3 has 15 residues. Germline V lookup: CDR1 SGDLS, CDR2 YYNGEE.

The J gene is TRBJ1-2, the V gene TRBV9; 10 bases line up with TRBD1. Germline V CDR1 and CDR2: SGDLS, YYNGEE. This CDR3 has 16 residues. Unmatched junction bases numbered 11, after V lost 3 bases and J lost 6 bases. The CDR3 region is CASSDPGQGVLNGYTF. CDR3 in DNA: TGTGCCAGCAGCGACCCAGGACAGGGGGTTTTGAATGGCTACACCTTC. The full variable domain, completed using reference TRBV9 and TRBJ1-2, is DSGVTQTPKHLITATGQRVTLRCSPRSGDLSVYWYQQSLDQGLQFLIQYYNGEERAKGNILERFSAQQFPDLHSELNLSSLELGDSALYFCASSDPGQGVLNGYTFGSGTRLTVV.

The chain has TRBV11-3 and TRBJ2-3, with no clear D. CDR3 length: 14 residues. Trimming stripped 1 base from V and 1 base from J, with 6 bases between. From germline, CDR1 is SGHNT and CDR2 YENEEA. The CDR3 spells CASSLGHGTDTQYF. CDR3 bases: TGTGCCAGCAGCTTAGGACACGGCACAGATACGCAGTATTTT.